This is a list of T cell receptor beta chains from one sample in a study of T cells in Graves' hyperthyroidism and ophthalmopathy. MiXCR was run by TCRdb on the multiplex PCR reads, yielding one entry per CDR3 protein. Altogether a few hundred thousand distinct CDR3 sequences are present, roughly 13% being singletons, with the ten largest covering 34%. Sequencing was carried out using blood. The receptors were gathered from a woman between 40 and 50 years old with Graves' ophthalmopathy. Both conserved end residues are part of each CDR3. D genes are given only for firm matches. Part of the rows lack a size; the others show once, few, many or a class for expanded clones.

many	TRBD2	TRBV20-1	TRBJ2-1	CSASPSGYNEQFF	TGCAGTGCAAGCCCTAGCGGGTACAATGAGCAGTTCTTC
many	TRBD1	TRBV20-1	TRBJ1-2	CSADNRGQGGYTF	TGCAGTGCTGATAACAGGGGGCAAGGTGGCTACACCTTC
many	TRBD1	TRBV7-2	TRBJ2-6	CASSAQGISGANVLTF	TGTGCCAGCAGCGCACAGGGGATCTCTGGGGCCAACGTCCTGACTTTC
many	TRBD1	TRBV7-2	TRBJ1-4	CASSPGTAGKLFF	TGTGCCAGCAGCCCGGGGACAGCCGGAAAACTGTTTTTT
many	-	TRBV20-1	TRBJ2-7	CSARGLGFYEQYF	TGCAGTGCTAGAGGCCTCGGGTTCTACGAGCAGTACTTC
many	TRBD1	TRBV5-1	TRBJ1-2	CASSLVPTGGHTF	TGCGCCAGCAGCTTGGTGCCGACAGGGGGTCACACCTTC
many	-	TRBV6-5	TRBJ1-2	CASSYDSWTNYGYTF	TGTGCCAGCAGTTACGACAGTTGGACTAACTATGGCTACACCTTC
many	-	TRBV28	TRBJ1-6	CAAAYNSPLHF	TGTGCCGCGGCGTATAATTCACCCCTCCACTTT
many	-	TRBV14	TRBJ2-1	CASSTRYTNEQFF	TGTGCCAGCAGCACCCGATACACCAATGAGCAGTTCTTC
few	TRBD1	TRBV27	TRBJ1-6	CASTLGTGGGYSPLHF	TGTGCCAGCACCTTGGGAACAGGGGGCGGATATTCACCCCTCCACTTT
many	TRBD1	TRBV29-1	TRBJ1-5	CSVALGQGARQPQHF	TGCAGCGTAGCTCTAGGACAGGGGGCACGCCAGCCCCAGCATTTT
few	-	TRBV30	TRBJ1-2	CAWSVQGPYGYTF	TGTGCCTGGAGTGTACAAGGACCCTATGGCTACACCTTC
few	TRBD1	TRBV14	TRBJ2-7	CASSQDPRGRRYEQYF	TGTGCCAGCAGCCAAGATCCCAGGGGGCGCCGCTACGAGCAGTACTTC
-	-	TRBV6-1	TRBJ2-1	CASRHDGTLHNEQFF	TGTGCCAGCAGGCACGACGGGACTTTGCACAATGAGCAGTTCTTC
many	-	TRBV28	TRBJ1-2	CASSLGEFGYTF	TGTGCCAGCAGCCTGGGGGAATTCGGCTACACCTTC
many	-	TRBV12-3/TRBV12-4	TRBJ2-7	CASRRDGSYEQYF	TGTGCCAGCAGAAGGGATGGGTCCTACGAGCAGTACTTC
many	-	TRBV2	TRBJ1-2	CASTGEGVEGYTF	TGTGCCAGCACCGGGGAAGGGGTAGAAGGCTACACCTTC
-	-	TRBV5-5	TRBJ2-1	CASSLVLAVYNEQFF	TGTGCCAGCAGCTTGGTCTTAGCGGTCTACAATGAGCAGTTCTTC
many	-	TRBV27	TRBJ2-1	CASSFTTSGRNEQFF	TGTGCCAGCAGTTTTACAACCTCCGGCCGCAATGAGCAGTTCTTC
few	TRBD2	TRBV3-1	TRBJ2-3	CASSQDQSGADTQYF	TGTGCCAGCAGCCAAGATCAAAGCGGGGCAGATACGCAGTATTTT
-	TRBD1	TRBV27	TRBJ2-7	CASSTTGIHEQYF	TGTGCCAGCAGTACGACAGGGATCCACGAGCAGTACTTC